This T cell receptor beta chain originates from a study of regulatory T cells in long-lasting Graves disease. Time point specified: newly diagnosed GD, antithyroid drugs for less than 3 months. From RNA extracted from PBMCs, the TCR library was made. The patients included were those that came from an endocrinology department in Xi'an, China. A roughly 8.6-milliliter sample of peripheral blood was drawn into EDTA tubes. The TCR beta library used iRepertoire HTBI primers with Arm-PCR amplification of CDR3. TCRdb redid the calling of the multiplex PCR reads with MiXCR, one entry per CDR3 protein. The sample has approximately 490,000 distinct CDR3 sequences; around 16% are singletons. Germline V gene sequence: CDR1 MDHEN, CDR2 SYDVKM. CDR3 length: 15 amino acids. V shed 5 bases and J shed 5 bases, with 16 bases lying between them. There are many counts of this clonotype. The sample was also reused in another study, on T cells in Graves' hyperthyroidism and ophthalmopathy.

This chain joins TRBV28 and TRBJ2-4, with D perhaps TRBD2 (5 bases). This receptor was taken from a middle-aged man with Graves disease. The starting material was peripheral blood mononuclear cells (PBMCs), obtained at new diagnosis, from a patient treated with antithyroid drugs. CDR3 nucleotides: TGTGCCAGCAGTCCCCTTGGAGTGCGGGAAAACATTCAGTACTTC. Its protein is CASSPLGVRENIQYF.